The rows below give T cell receptor beta chains drawn from one sample of a study of shared clonotypes between healthy human individuals. Clones were sequenced by immunoSEQ multiplex PCR, and TCRdb holds only the in-frame ones, with some missing. The repertoire holds 2 million to 2.5 million clones, approximately 96% seen once, with roughly 0.13% in the top ten. The sequenced sample was naive CD4+ T cells sorted from blood. These receptor sequences come from a man aged 18 to 35 in good health. CDR3s include the opening cysteine and the closing phenylalanine or tryptophan. D genes are given only for firm matches. For some rows the clone size is stated as once, few or many, or as a class when expanded; others skip it.

length	V	size	J	D	DNA	CDR3
14	TRBV6-1	.	TRBJ2-7	.	TGTGCCAGCAGTGAAGCGGGGGTCCGGTACGAGCAGTACTTC	CASSEAGVRYEQYF
15	TRBV9	.	TRBJ1-3	TRBD1	TGTGCCAGCAGCCCTTTACAGGGGAAGGGAAACACCATATATTTT	CASSPLQGKGNTIYF
17	TRBV10-3	.	TRBJ2-1	TRBD1	TGTGCCATCAGTGTACGTCCCCAGACAGGGGGGAGAAATGAGCAGTTCTTC	CAISVRPQTGGRNEQFF
15	TRBV18	.	TRBJ1-3	TRBD1	TGTGCCAGCTCACCAACGGGACAGGGGGGAAACACCATATATTTT	CASSPTGQGGNTIYF
13	TRBV5-4	.	TRBJ1-2	.	TGTGCCAGCAGCTTGAGGCCAGACTATGGCTACACCTTC	CASSLRPDYGYTF
15	TRBV5-1	.	TRBJ2-1	TRBD2	TGCGCCAGCAGCTTGGCTAGCGGGGGGAACAATGAGCAGTTCTTC	CASSLASGGNNEQFF
14	TRBV5-1	.	TRBJ2-2	.	TGCGCCAGCAGTGTGGTTGGGGGAACCGGGGAGCTGTTTTTT	CASSVVGGTGELFF
13	TRBV19	.	TRBJ2-7	.	TGTGCCAGTAGTATAGGGGGATCCTACGAGCAGTACTTC	CASSIGGSYEQYF
16	TRBV28	.	TRBJ1-3	.	TGTGCCAGCAGCCCCCTTTGGACACCCAGGGGAAACACCATATATTTT	CASSPLWTPRGNTIYF
16	TRBV5-4	.	TRBJ1-4	.	TGTGCCAGCAGCTTGGGACAGCAAGCAACTAATGAAAAACTGTTTTTT	CASSLGQQATNEKLFF
15	TRBV9	once	TRBJ1-4	.	TGTGCCAGCAGCGTAGAGGCAGGATCCAATGAAAAACTGTTTTTT	CASSVEAGSNEKLFF
15	TRBV19	.	TRBJ2-7	.	TGTGCCAGTAGTATAGGTCTGCAGGGTGTGTACGAGCAGTACTTC	CASSIGLQGVYEQYF
15	TRBV10-1	.	TRBJ2-7	TRBD2	TGCGCCAGCAGTGAGAACTCGGGACTAGAGTACGAGCAGTACTTC	CASSENSGLEYEQYF
13	TRBV30	.	TRBJ2-7	TRBD1	TGTGCCTGGAGTCGGGACAGGGGGTACGAGCAGTACTTC	CAWSRDRGYEQYF
13	TRBV25-1	once	TRBJ2-3	TRBD1	TGTGCCAGCGGGACAGCTAGCACAGATACGCAGTATTTT	CASGTASTDTQYF
15	TRBV28	.	TRBJ1-1	.	TGTGCCAGCAGCCTAGATAGACCGACGAACACTGAAGCTTTCTTT	CASSLDRPTNTEAFF
15	TRBV5-4	.	TRBJ1-5	.	TGTGCCAGCAGTCTGGGGGGGGTTAGCAATCAGCCCCAGCATTTT	CASSLGGVSNQPQHF
11	TRBV7-2	few	TRBJ2-5	.	TGTGCCAGCAGCCCAGGGGAGACCCAGTACTTC	CASSPGETQYF
14	TRBV27	.	TRBJ2-7	TRBD2	TGTGCCAGCAGTCTAGGGCAGCGGGGCTACGAGCAGTACTTC	CASSLGQRGYEQYF
14	TRBV5-1	.	TRBJ2-7	.	TGCGCCAGCAGCTTGCCTACGGGGGTCTACGAGCAGTACTTC	CASSLPTGVYEQYF
11	TRBV5-1	.	TRBJ1-3	TRBD1	TGCGCCAGCAGCCAGGGGGACACCATATATTTT	CASSQGDTIYF
13	TRBV5-1	.	TRBJ2-5	.	TGCGCCAGCAGCTTGGAAGTCCAAGAGACCCAGTACTTC	CASSLEVQETQYF
15	TRBV2	.	TRBJ1-1	.	TGTGCCAGCAGTGAAGAGGAGGGCTTGGTCACTGAAGCTTTCTTT	CASSEEEGLVTEAFF
14	TRBV5-6	.	TRBJ1-1	TRBD1	TGTGCCAGCAACAAATTCCAGGGGGGGACTGAAGCTTTCTTT	CASNKFQGGTEAFF
16	TRBV7-2	.	TRBJ2-5	TRBD2	TGTGCCAGCAGCGTGGGACTAGCGGGGGGGCAAGAGACCCAGTACTTC	CASSVGLAGGQETQYF
15	TRBV6-6	.	TRBJ1-5	TRBD1	TGTGCCAGCAGTTATTCTACTGACAGGGATCAGCCCCAGCATTTT	CASSYSTDRDQPQHF
16	TRBV6-6	.	TRBJ2-3	.	TGTGCCAGCAGTCCACCCCCGGGACTCTTCACAGATACGCAGTATTTT	CASSPPPGLFTDTQYF
18	TRBV4-1	.	TRBJ2-3	.	TGCGCCAGCAGCCAAGATTTAAGCGGGCAATCCAGCACAGATACGCAGTATTTT	CASSQDLSGQSSTDTQYF
15	TRBV19	.	TRBJ1-1	TRBD1	TGTGCCAGTAGGGGGACAGGGGCGGGTGAGACTGAAGCTTTCTTT	CASRGTGAGETEAFF
11	TRBV19	.	TRBJ2-7	.	TGTGCCAGTAGTACCGGCTACGAGCAGTACTTC	CASSTGYEQYF
13	TRBV5-5	.	TRBJ1-1	.	TGTGCCAGCAGCTCCGCAATGAACACTGAAGCTTTCTTT	CASSSAMNTEAFF
19	TRBV5-1	.	TRBJ1-1	TRBD1	TGCGCCAGCAGCTTGCGCGGTATGTCGGGACAGCCAACCAACACTGAAGCTTTCTTT	CASSLRGMSGQPTNTEAFF
16	TRBV2	once	TRBJ2-3	TRBD2	TGTGCCACCAAGGTGGGCTCTAGCGGGGGGTCAGATACGCAGTATTTT	CATKVGSSGGSDTQYF
15	TRBV11-2	.	TRBJ2-2	.	TGTGCCAGCAGCTTAGGGGCCAGGGGTACCGGGGAGCTGTTTTTT	CASSLGARGTGELFF
14	TRBV10-1	.	TRBJ2-2	.	TGCGCCAGCAGTGAGTCGGGCGGGTCGGGGGAGCTGTTTTTT	CASSESGGSGELFF
15	TRBV4-2	.	TRBJ1-5	TRBD1	TGTGCCAGCAGCGCCGGGACAGCCTTCAATCAGCCCCAGCATTTT	CASSAGTAFNQPQHF
13	TRBV2	few	TRBJ2-5	.	TGTGCCAGCAGTGACAAGGCATGGGGGACCCAGTACTTC	CASSDKAWGTQYF
15	TRBV5-6	.	TRBJ2-3	.	TGTGCCAGCAGCTTGCAATTTAACCCCACAGATACGCAGTATTTT	CASSLQFNPTDTQYF
14	TRBV15	.	TRBJ2-7	.	TGTGCCACCAGCAGACCGGAACAGGCCTACGAGCAGTACTTC	CATSRPEQAYEQYF
15	TRBV7-2	once	TRBJ2-7	.	TGTGCCAGCAGCGGGCATACGAGGGGGGGCAACGAGCAGTACTTC	CASSGHTRGGNEQYF
13	TRBV28	.	TRBJ1-4	.	TGTGCCAGCATAGGCAGGGGATTTGAAAAACTGTTTTTT	CASIGRGFEKLFF
14	TRBV6-5	.	TRBJ1-1	.	TGTGCCAGCAGGCCAACAGGCCTTAACACTGAAGCTTTCTTT	CASRPTGLNTEAFF
15	TRBV13	.	TRBJ1-1	TRBD1	TGTGCCAGCAGGATTACAGGGGGAGTTGACACTGAAGCTTTCTTT	CASRITGGVDTEAFF
17	TRBV7-2	.	TRBJ1-6	TRBD1	TGTGCCAGCAGCTTACGGGGACAGGGAGATGGTAATTCACCCCTCCACTTT	CASSLRGQGDGNSPLHF